The sequence of this TCR beta chain was determined in a study of memory CD4+ T cells and cytomegalovirus serostatus. On the study more broadly: Donors were healthy Belgian adults, several CMV seropositive and some 24 seronegative.

Original methodology: After removing out-of-frame reads, over 2 million distinct TCRbeta sequences remained. Profiled with immunoSEQ multiplex PCR; TCRdb holds only in-frame clones, not every one. V, J and clone size were drawn from that table, and D and trimming were deduced from the DNA. The sample records around 53,000 clones, about three quarters being singletons. A note on this clone: Its antigen is not identified.

Study observations and caveats: A US-trained random forest predicted CMV serostatus with median AUC about 0.92.

The sort gate was single viable CD3+CD4+CD8-CD45RO+ cells for memory CD4+ T cells. The source material was memory CD4+ T cells from blood. This TCR was sampled from an adult in good health and CMV-seropositive.

CDR3 in amino acids: CASSLPTGGAFF. The CDR3 coding sequence is TGTGCCAGCAGTTTGCCCACAGGGGGCGCTTTCTTT. The chain has TRBV28 and TRBJ1-1; 9 bases line up with TRBD1. Germline V gene sequence: CDR1 MDHEN, CDR2 SYDVKM. Trimming cost V 3 bases and J 11 bases; bases outside gene matches: 4. The CDR3 consists of 12 residues. Based on the CDR3 plus reference TRBV28 and TRBJ1-1, the full variable domain is DVKVTQSSRYLVKRTGEKVFLECVQDMDHENMFWYRQDPGLGLRLIYFSYDVKMKEKGDIPEGYSVSREKKERFSLILESASTNQTSMYLCASSLPTGGAFFGQGTRLTVV.